This TCR beta chain was captured in a study of blood T cells in healthy people across ages. Study conclusions and caveats: Diversity estimated from one million T cells was considered an underestimate. More naive CD4+ cells and higher diversity were found in long-lived than in aged donors.

For the second PCR, which ran for about 7 to 11 cycles, a sample-barcoded 5' primer and a J-beta primer mix were used. MiXCR, applied by TCRdb to the 5' RACE reads, yields one record per CDR3 protein. The sample lists roughly 1,500,000 distinct CDR3 sequences, roughly 45% occurring once. A word on this clonotype: Its antigen remains unidentified.

Deletions cut 6 bases from V and 5 bases from J, with 8 bases between. The CDR3 length is 12 residues. Germline assignment: CDR1 SGHDT and CDR2 YYEEEE. The sequence derives from a woman aged 18-29 years in good health. This chain links TRBV5-6 with TRBJ2-2; D perhaps matches TRBD1 (6 bases). Sequencing used blood. CDR3 nucleotide sequence: TGTGCCAGCACCCAGGGGACCGGGGAGCTGTTTTTT. Encoded protein: CASTQGTGELFF. The whole variable domain, remainder taken from reference TRBV5-6 and TRBJ2-2, is DAGVTQSPTHLIKTRGQQVTLRCSPKSGHDTVSWYQQALGQGPQFIFQYYEEEERQRGNFPDRFSGHQFPNYSSELNVNALLLGDSALYLCASTQGTGELFFGEGSRLTVL.